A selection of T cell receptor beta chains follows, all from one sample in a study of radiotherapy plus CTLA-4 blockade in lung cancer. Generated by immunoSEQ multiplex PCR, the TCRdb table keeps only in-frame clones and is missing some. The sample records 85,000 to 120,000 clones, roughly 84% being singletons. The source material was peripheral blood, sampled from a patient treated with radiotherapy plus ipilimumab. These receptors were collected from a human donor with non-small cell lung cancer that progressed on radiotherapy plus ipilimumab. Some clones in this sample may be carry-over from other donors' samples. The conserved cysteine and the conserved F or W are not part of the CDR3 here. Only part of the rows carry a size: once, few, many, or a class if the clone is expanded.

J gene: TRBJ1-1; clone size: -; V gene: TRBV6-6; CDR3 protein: ASSYEGAANTEAF
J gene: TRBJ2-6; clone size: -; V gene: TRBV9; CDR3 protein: ASSVVGLSSGANVLT
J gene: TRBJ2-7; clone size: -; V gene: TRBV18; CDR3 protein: ASSRGIAETYEQY
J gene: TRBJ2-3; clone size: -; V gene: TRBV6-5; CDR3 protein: ASSLLAGGAEDTQY
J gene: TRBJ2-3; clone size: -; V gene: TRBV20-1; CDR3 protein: SARGDTQY
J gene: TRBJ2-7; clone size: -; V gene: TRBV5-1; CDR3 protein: ASSLWTGGATEQY
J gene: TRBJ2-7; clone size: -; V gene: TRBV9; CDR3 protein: ASSVDPSGAYEQY
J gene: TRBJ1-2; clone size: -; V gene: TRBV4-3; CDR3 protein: ASSQAGQTNYGYT
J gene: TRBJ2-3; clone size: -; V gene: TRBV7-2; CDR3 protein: ASSARTSRDTQY
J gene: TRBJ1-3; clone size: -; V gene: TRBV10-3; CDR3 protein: AIAEYPGNTIY
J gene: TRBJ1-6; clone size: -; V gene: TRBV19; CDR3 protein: ASRPQNYNSPLH
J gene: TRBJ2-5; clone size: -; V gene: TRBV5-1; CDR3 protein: ASSSTGTSGGETQY
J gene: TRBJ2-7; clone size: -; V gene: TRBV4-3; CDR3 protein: ASSQSHLPGYEQY
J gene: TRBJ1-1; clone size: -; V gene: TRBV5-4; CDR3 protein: ASSLVYLGGGTEAF
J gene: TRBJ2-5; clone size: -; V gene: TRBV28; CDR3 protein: ASSLSRAQETQY
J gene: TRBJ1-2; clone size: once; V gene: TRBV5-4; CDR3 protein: ASSPDSNYGYT
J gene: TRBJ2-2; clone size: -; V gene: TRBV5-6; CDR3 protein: ASSVYRDPNTGELF
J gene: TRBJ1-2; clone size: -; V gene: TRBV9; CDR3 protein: ASSATTGGEGYT
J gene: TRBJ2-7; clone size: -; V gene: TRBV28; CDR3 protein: ASSFMLAGSGEQY
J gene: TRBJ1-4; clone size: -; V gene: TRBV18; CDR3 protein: ASSPANRGTHGEKLF
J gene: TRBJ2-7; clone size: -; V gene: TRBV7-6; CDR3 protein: ASSLVPGASTYEQY
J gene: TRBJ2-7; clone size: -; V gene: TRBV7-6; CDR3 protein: ASSPGVADRGYEQY
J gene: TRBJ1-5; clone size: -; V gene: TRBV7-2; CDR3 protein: ASSLSPRWSNQPQH
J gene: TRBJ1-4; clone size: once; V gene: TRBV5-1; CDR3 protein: ASSLIAETNEKLF
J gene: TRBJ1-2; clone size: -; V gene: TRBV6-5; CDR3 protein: ASSYIRYYGYT
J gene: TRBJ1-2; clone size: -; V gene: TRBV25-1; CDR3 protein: ASTPGQGHGYT
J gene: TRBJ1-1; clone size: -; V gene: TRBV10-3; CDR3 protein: AISAGQGDMNTEAF
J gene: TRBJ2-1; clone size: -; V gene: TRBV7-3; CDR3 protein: ASSRLGQEDEQF
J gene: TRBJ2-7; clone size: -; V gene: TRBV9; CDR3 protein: ASSVGLAAHEQY
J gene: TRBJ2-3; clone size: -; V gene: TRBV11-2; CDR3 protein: ASSLSWQGGDTQY
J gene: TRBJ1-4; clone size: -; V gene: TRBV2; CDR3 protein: ASSGTPNNEKLF
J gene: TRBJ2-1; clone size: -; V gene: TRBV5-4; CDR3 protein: ASSFGLPRGNEQF
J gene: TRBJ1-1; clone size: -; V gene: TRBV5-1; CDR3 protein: ASSSIGQGVGTEAF
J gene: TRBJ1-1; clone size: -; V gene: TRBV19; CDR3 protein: ASSPRQGNTEAL
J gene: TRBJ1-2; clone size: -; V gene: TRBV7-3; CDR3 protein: ASSSLGLTYGYT
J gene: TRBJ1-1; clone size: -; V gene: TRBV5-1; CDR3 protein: ASEDGNTEAF
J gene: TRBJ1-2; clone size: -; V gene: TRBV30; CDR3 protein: AWSQGSTNYGYT
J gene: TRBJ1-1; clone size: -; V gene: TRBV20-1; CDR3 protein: SASAYTEAF
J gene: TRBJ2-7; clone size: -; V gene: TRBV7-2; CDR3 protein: ASSKSLGEIQY
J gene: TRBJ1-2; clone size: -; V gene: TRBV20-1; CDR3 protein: SATYGYT
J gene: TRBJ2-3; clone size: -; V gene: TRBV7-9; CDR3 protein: ASSSPGTGQDTQY
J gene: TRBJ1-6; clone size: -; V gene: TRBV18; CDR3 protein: ASSPPGGGYNSPLH
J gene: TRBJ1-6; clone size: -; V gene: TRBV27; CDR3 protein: ASSPYAPTGISPSRSNSPLH